This T cell receptor (beta chain) appears in the sequencing data of a study of Graves' ophthalmopathy and Graves' hyperthyroidism. Study-wide results and caveats: Blood shared most expanded thyroid clonotypes above 0.001 frequency.

The sequenced template was RNA, covering the TCR beta CDR3 region. First-round RT-PCR used HTBI primers; second-round multiplex PCR followed. A single record per CDR3 protein comes from TCRdb applying MiXCR to the multiplex PCR reads. The data show around 43,000 distinct CDR3 sequences, with 52% seen just once and 15% to 20% held by the top ten. As concerns this clonotype: Its matching antigen is unknown.

The CDR3 contains 15 residues. Per germline, CDR1 LNHNV and CDR2 YYDKDF (reference sequence). V lost 6 bases to trimming and J lost 1 base; unmatched junction nucleotides: 8. Excluded were patients with other autoimmune diseases, uncontrolled infections, pregnancy or lactation. PBMCs stemmed from over 8.5 ml of fresh peripheral blood. The clonotype originates from an adult man with Graves' ophthalmopathy. Sequencing was done on a sample of peripheral blood. The rearrangement joins TRBV15 to TRBJ2-5; TRBD2 matches 7 bases. The DNA for the CDR3 is TGTGCCACCAGTAAACGGGAGGTACGCCAAGAGACCCAGTACTTC. It is translated as CATSKREVRQETQYF.